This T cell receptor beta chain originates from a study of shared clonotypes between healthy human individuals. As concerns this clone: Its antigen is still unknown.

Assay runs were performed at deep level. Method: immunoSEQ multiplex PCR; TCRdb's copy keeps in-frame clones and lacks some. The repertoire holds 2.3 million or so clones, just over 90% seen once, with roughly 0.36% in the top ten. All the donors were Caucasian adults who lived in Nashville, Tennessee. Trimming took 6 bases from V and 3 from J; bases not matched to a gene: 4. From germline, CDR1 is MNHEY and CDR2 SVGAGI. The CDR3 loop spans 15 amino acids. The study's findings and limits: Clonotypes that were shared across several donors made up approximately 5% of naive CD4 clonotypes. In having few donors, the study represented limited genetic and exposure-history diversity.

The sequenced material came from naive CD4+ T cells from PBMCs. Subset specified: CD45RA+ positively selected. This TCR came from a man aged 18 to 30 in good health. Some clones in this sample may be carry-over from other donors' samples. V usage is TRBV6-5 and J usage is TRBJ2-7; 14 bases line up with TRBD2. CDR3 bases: TGTGCCAGCAGCCGGGGACTAGCGGGAGACTACGAGCAGTACTTC. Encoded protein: CASSRGLAGDYEQYF.